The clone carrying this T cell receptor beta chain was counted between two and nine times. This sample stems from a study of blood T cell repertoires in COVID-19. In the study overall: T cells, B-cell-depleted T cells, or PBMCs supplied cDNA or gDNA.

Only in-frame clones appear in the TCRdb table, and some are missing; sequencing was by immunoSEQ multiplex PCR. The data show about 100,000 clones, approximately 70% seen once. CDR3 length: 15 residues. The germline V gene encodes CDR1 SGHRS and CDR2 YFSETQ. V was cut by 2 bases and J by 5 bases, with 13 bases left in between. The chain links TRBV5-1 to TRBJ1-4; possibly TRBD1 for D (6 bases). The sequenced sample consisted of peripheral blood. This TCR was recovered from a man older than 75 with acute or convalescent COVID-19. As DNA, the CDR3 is TGCGCCAGCAGCTTTGGACAGCGGACCAATGAAAAACTGTTTTTT. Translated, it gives CASSFGQRTNEKLFF.